This passage covers 26 T cell receptor beta chains from one sample sequenced in a study of T cells in Graves' hyperthyroidism and ophthalmopathy. Amplified TCR beta CDR3 regions derived from RNA transcripts. The HTBI primer set served for first-round RT-PCR of the TCR CDR3. TCRdb independently ran MiXCR on the multiplex PCR reads; one entry per CDR3 protein. The repertoire holds about 560,000 distinct CDR3 sequences, around 15% seen once, with around a sixth in the top ten. The sequencing sample was made of blood. The receptors originated from a woman between 18 and 29 years old with Graves' hyperthyroidism.

This clonotype was recorded many times. The rearrangement uses TRBV29-1 and TRBJ2-5; 7 bases line up with TRBD2. The CDR3 loop spans 14 amino acids. Germline V gives CDR1 SQVTM, CDR2 ANQGSEA. Trimming took 4 bases from V and 1 from J; bases not matched to a gene: 6. DNA for the CDR3: TGCAGCGTTGCTCGCGGGGGACCCCAAGAGACCCAGTACTTC. Translating gives CSVARGGPQETQYF.

This clonotype has at least ten counts. The V and J genes are TRBV20-1 and TRBJ1-4; D call uncertain. The germline gives CDR1 DFQATT, CDR2 SNEGSKA (reference sequence). This CDR3 is built from 13 residues. The V and J ends lost 3 bases and 6 bases respectively, with 11 bases between them. CDR3 sequence reads: CSARDVGHEKLFF. CDR3 nucleotides: TGCAGTGCTAGGGATGTCGGTCATGAAAAACTGTTTTTT.

In its sample, this clonotype was seen many times. The chain recombines TRBV11-2 with TRBJ2-7; TRBD1 matches at 8 bases. The CDR3 spans 15 residues. Looked up from germline, CDR1 is SGHAT and CDR2 is FQNNGV. J gave up 2 bases and V 4 bases, and 7 bases lay outside the gene matches. The CDR3 sequence: CASSSIRGRPYEQYF. CDR3 nucleotides: TGTGCCAGCAGCTCGATCAGGGGGCGTCCCTACGAGCAGTACTTC.

This clonotype was picked up many times. The chain has TRBV2 and TRBJ1-1; D remains ambiguous. The CDR3 totals 13 residues. V was shortened by 6 bases and J by 4 bases, with 12 bases between the two germline ends. Germline lookup yields CDR1 SNHLY and CDR2 FYNNEI. This CDR3 is CASRTVWSTEAFF. The CDR3 DNA sequence: TGTGCCAGCAGGACCGTCTGGAGCACTGAAGCTTTCTTT.

This clonotype was recorded many times. The rearrangement joins TRBV5-1 to TRBJ2-3; D unclear. CDR1 SGHRS and CDR2 YFSETQ come from the germline V gene. V was shortened by 4 bases and J by 2 bases, with 17 bases between the two germline ends. The CDR3 loop spans 16 amino acids. As DNA, the CDR3 is TGCGCCAGCAGCCTAACGACACGACTGGTCACAGATACGCAGTATTTT. Protein: CASSLTTRLVTDTQYF. The full variable domain, in which reference TRBV5-1 and TRBJ2-3 provide the parts outside the CDR3, is KAGVTQTPRYLIKTRGQQVTLSCSPISGHRSVSWYQQTPGQGLQFLFEYFSETQRNKGNFPGRFSGRQFSNSRSEMNVSTLELGDSALYLCASSLTTRLVTDTQYFGPGTRLTVL.

The rearrangement uses TRBV20-1 and TRBJ2-2, with a weak D call TRBD1 (6 bases). The CDR3 runs to 16 residues. V was trimmed by 6 bases and J by 3 bases, leaving 20 bases between them. Germline lookup yields CDR1 DFQATT and CDR2 SNEGSKA (reference sequence). Written as DNA, the CDR3 is TGCAGTGCCCGGGGTAGGCAGGGGAAGGACACCGGGGAGCTGTTTTTT. It is translated as CSARGRQGKDTGELFF.

This clonotype was recorded at least ten times. This chain joins TRBV6-5 and TRBJ1-1, with a weak D call TRBD1 (5 bases). Trimming cost V 3 bases and J 0 bases, with 20 bases left between them. Germline V gene data show CDR1 as MNHEY and CDR2 as SVGAGI. The CDR3 spans 18 residues. CDR3 residues: CASSYARQPITMNTEAFF. The CDR3, as DNA: TGTGCCAGCAGTTATGCACGACAGCCCATCACTATGAACACTGAAGCTTTCTTT.

This clonotype has more than one count but fewer than ten. The genes are TRBV6-5 and TRBJ1-2, with D unclear. V lost 2 bases and J 7 bases, leaving 14 bases between the germline ends. The CDR3 covers 14 residues. Per the germline V gene, CDR1 is MNHEY and CDR2 is SVGAGI. The DNA for the CDR3 is TGTGCCAGCAGTTACCGACGGCCGAGCGGTGGCTACACCTTC. It is translated as CASSYRRPSGGYTF.

V usage is TRBV20-1 and J usage is TRBJ2-2, with 7 bases that match TRBD1. CDR1 and CDR2 from the germline V gene are DFQATT and SNEGSKA (reference sequence). The CDR3 has 16 residues. Trimming at V came to 0 bases and at J to 3 bases, leaving 7 bases not matched to a gene. CDR3 sequence: CSARDPGTGDTGELFF. As DNA, the CDR3 is TGCAGTGCTAGAGATCCCGGAACAGGGGACACCGGGGAGCTGTTTTTT.

The chain employs TRBV5-1 and TRBJ2-2; 7 bases line up with TRBD2. The CDR3 is made up of 15 amino acids. V was pared by 1 base and J by 3 bases, with 3 bases of the junction left unmatched. Germline loops: CDR1 SGHRS, CDR2 YFSETQ. DNA of the CDR3: TGCGCCAGCAGCTTGAGCGGGATTCACACCGGGGAGCTGTTTTTT. Its translation: CASSLSGIHTGELFF.

At least ten counts were recorded for this clonotype. V gene TRBV28 combines with J gene TRBJ1-2, with D unresolved. Germline CDR1 is MDHEN and CDR2 is SYDVKM. This CDR3 is 13 amino acids long. V lost 2 bases, J lost 4 bases, and 8 bases lay in between. The CDR3 region has the DNA TGTGCCAGCAGTTTAATTGGAGGCTATGGCTACACCTTC. It yields the protein CASSLIGGYGYTF.

This clonotype has just one count. This sequence joins TRBV19 and TRBJ1-5; the match to TRBD1 covers 12 bases. V was clipped by 3 bases and J by 7 bases; unmatched bases: 7. CDR3 size: 16 residues. Germline values: CDR1 LNHDA, CDR2 SQIVND (reference sequence). CDR3: CASSISGTGGLQPQHF. CDR3 coding DNA: TGTGCCAGTAGTATCTCCGGGACAGGGGGCCTCCAGCCCCAGCATTTT.

The chain employs TRBV27 and TRBJ2-7; tentatively, D is TRBD2 (6 bases). CDR1 MNHEY and CDR2 SMNVEV come from the germline V gene (reference sequence). V lost 4 bases and J lost 0, with 16 bases in between. This CDR3 has 16 residues. Written as DNA, the CDR3 is TGTGCCAGCAGTTCGGGGCTAGCGAAGAGCTCCTACGAGCAGTACTTC. It is translated as CASSSGLAKSSYEQYF.

This clonotype occurred a few times. The genes are TRBV3-2 and TRBJ2-7; the table calls TRBD2, which could not be checked here. TRBV3-2 is classified as a pseudogene. CDR3 length equals 18 residues. For the CDR3, the DNA is TGTGCCAGCAGCCAAGATGGGGAGCGGGGACGATTCTCCTACGAGCAGTACTTC. It yields the protein CASSQDGERGRFSYEQYF.

This clonotype was detected ten times or more. V gene TRBV11-2 combines with J gene TRBJ1-4, with D possibly matching TRBD1 (6 bases). Per germline, CDR1 SGHAT and CDR2 FQNNGV. The CDR3 totals 15 residues. The ends were cut back, 5 bases at V and 6 bases at J, with 16 bases in the middle. The CDR3 DNA reads TGTGCCAGCAGCGTTTGGGGCAGGGGTCATGAAAAACTGTTTTTT. It yields the protein CASSVWGRGHEKLFF.

V is TRBV24-1 and J is TRBJ2-2, with D unclear. V lost 4 bases to trimming and J lost 7 bases, with 9 bases between them. The CDR3 has 13 residues. The germline V gene encodes CDR1 KGHDR and CDR2 SFDVKD. The DNA for the CDR3 is TGTGCCACCAGTGAAGGCGCCGTCGGGGAGCTGTTTTTT. This sequence encodes CATSEGAVGELFF.

The chain joins TRBV19 to TRBJ2-1; weak D call: TRBD2 (6 bases). V lost 3 bases and J lost 9, with 15 bases in between. The CDR3 extends over 14 amino acids. In germline, CDR1 is LNHDA, CDR2 SQIVND (reference sequence). The CDR3 DNA reads as TGTGCCAGTAGTATGCCGACTAGTTGGAGTGAGCAGTTCTTC. Encoded protein: CASSMPTSWSEQFF.

The chain links TRBV4-1 to TRBJ1-2; 7 positions match TRBD1. CDR3 size: 13 residues. J lost 11 bases, V lost 0 bases, and 6 bases had no gene match. Germline V gene data show CDR1 as MGHRA and CDR2 as YSYEKL. CDR3 in DNA: TGCGCCAGCAGCCAAGAGACAGGGAGGGGGTACACCTTC. Encoded protein: CASSQETGRGYTF.

This clonotype was observed many times. V usage is TRBV12-3 or TRBV12-4 and J usage is TRBJ1-5; D not resolved. The CDR3 runs 17 residues. V was clipped by 0 bases and J by 3 bases, with 15 bases between them. The CDR3 region is CASSLAALTPFNQPQHF. The CDR3 DNA follows: TGTGCCAGCAGTTTAGCTGCGCTCACCCCGTTCAATCAGCCCCAGCATTTT.

This clonotype was picked up many times. The chain combines TRBV18 with TRBJ2-7; possible D gene TRBD2, 6 bases. V was cut by 2 bases and J by 7 bases, with 9 bases left in between. This CDR3 region has 12 residues. Germline V lookup: CDR1 KGHSH, CDR2 LQKENI. The CDR3 DNA is TGTGCCAGCTCACCAAGGAGGGATGAGCAGTACTTC. This translates into CASSPRRDEQYF. The full variable domain, completed using reference TRBV18 and TRBJ2-7, is NAGVMQNPRHLVRRRGQEARLRCSPMKGHSHVYWYRQLPEEGLKFMVYLQKENIIDESGMPKERFSAEFPKEGPSILRIQQVVRGDSAAYFCASSPRRDEQYFGPGTRLTVT.

This clonotype was detected many times. The rearrangement links TRBV12-3 or TRBV12-4 to TRBJ1-5; tentative D call: TRBD1 (5 bases). Trimming removed 1 base at V and 7 bases at J, with 11 bases between. The CDR3 loop spans 14 amino acids. CDR3 in amino acids: CASSLVGELQPQHF. The CDR3 DNA follows: TGTGCCAGCAGTTTAGTGGGGGAGTTGCAGCCCCAGCATTTT.

This clonotype has only a few counts. The chain is built from TRBV2 and TRBJ2-2; no clear D gene. Trimming removed 7 bases at V and 0 bases at J, with 6 bases between. From germline, CDR1 is SNHLY and CDR2 FYNNEI. The CDR3 runs 13 residues. CDR3 bases: TGTGCCAGCAACAGTGCGAACACCGGGGAGCTGTTTTTT. Amino acids: CASNSANTGELFF.

The sample holds many counts of this clonotype. The rearrangement uses TRBV15 and TRBJ2-5, with a weak D call TRBD1 (5 bases). V was shortened by 0 bases and J by 7 bases, with 15 bases between the two germline ends. This CDR3 comprises 15 residues. Germline CDR1 is LNHNV and CDR2 is YYDKDF (reference sequence). The CDR3 protein is CATSRDLAATGTQYF. The CDR3 bases are TGTGCCACCAGCAGAGATTTGGCGGCAACAGGGACCCAGTACTTC.

The chain links TRBV3-1 to TRBJ1-5; unclear D gene. The germline V gene encodes CDR1 LGHDT and CDR2 YNNKEL (reference sequence). The germline V and J ends were trimmed by 5 bases and 6 bases, with 11 bases remaining between them. CDR3 size: 13 residues. The DNA of the CDR3 is TGTGCCAGCAGCTCTGCCCAGGCTCAGCCCCAGCATTTT. Encoded protein: CASSSAQAQPQHF.

This clonotype was observed at least ten times. This rearrangement joins TRBV7-4 to TRBJ2-7, with D possibly matching TRBD1 (5 bases). Trimming shortened V by 1 base and J by 3 bases, and 19 bases separated the two germline ends. CDR3 size: 17 residues. Looked up from germline, CDR1 is SGHVT and CDR2 is SQSDAQ. DNA of the CDR3: TGTGCCAGCAGCTTAGGGGGCAACAGCGCTCGTCTCTACGAGCAGTACTTC. Encoded protein: CASSLGGNSARLYEQYF.

In the case of this clonotype: This sequence may be a read error, since a much larger clone differs from it by one base. This chain connects TRBV28 to TRBJ2-7; D is perhaps TRBD2 (6 bases). The germline V gene encodes CDR1 MDHEN and CDR2 SYDVKM. The CDR3 consists of 14 residues. DNA for the CDR3: TGTGCCAGCTCACCCAACCCACTAGCCCACGAGCGGTACTTC. This translates into CASSPNPLAHERYF.